What follows are 31 T cell receptor beta chains derived from one specimen sequenced in a study of Graves' ophthalmopathy and Graves' hyperthyroidism. RNA transcripts were the template, and TCR beta CDR3 regions were amplified from them. Second-round multiplex PCR followed a first-round RT-PCR using HTBI primers. TCRdb reprocessed the multiplex PCR reads via MiXCR and lists one record per CDR3 protein. There are almost 400,000 distinct CDR3 sequences in the sample; around 19% occur only once, and about 1.4% lies in the top ten. The sequenced sample consisted of peripheral blood. The receptor source for this set is a woman between 18 and 29 years old with Graves' ophthalmopathy.

A word on this clonotype: At one boundary the junction diverges from the germline segment, which might be a read error. The chain links TRBV28 to TRBJ2-7; the match to TRBD2 covers 8 bases. CDR3 length: 12 residues. Per germline, CDR1 MDHEN and CDR2 SYDVKM. The CDR3 DNA reads as TGTGCCTCCCGGGGGGGGCACTACAAGCAGTACTTC. Its translation is CASRGGHYKQYF.

This clonotype appeared many times. The rearrangement links TRBV15 to TRBJ1-5, with no clear D. V lost 0 bases and J lost 0, with 12 bases in between. This CDR3 is 17 amino acids long. Germline V gene lookup returns CDR1 LNHNV and CDR2 YYDKDF (reference sequence). CDR3 region: CATSRDTVTDSNQPQHF. The CDR3 DNA reads TGTGCCACCAGCAGAGATACTGTAACAGATAGCAATCAGCCCCAGCATTTT.

The table lists this clonotype with a count of one. This rearrangement joins TRBV7-2 to TRBJ2-4, with D unclear. Germline CDR1 reads SGHTA; CDR2 reads FQGNSA. V was pared by 1 base and J by 10 bases, with 11 bases between. The CDR3 totals 13 residues. CDR3 amino acids: CASSLEGYGIQYF. The CDR3 bases are TGTGCCAGCAGCTTAGAAGGGTATGGGATTCAGTACTTC.

This clonotype occurred many times. The rearrangement joins TRBV20-1 to TRBJ2-7; tentatively, D is TRBD2 (6 bases). The germline CDR1 and CDR2 sequences are DFQATT and SNEGSKA (reference sequence). This CDR3 has 12 amino acids. V lost 2 bases and J lost 6, with 11 bases in between. The CDR3 nucleotides read TGCAGTGCTAGACCTAGCGTTTCCGAGCAGTACTTC. It specifies CSARPSVSEQYF.

This clonotype has ten or more counts. The J gene is TRBJ2-7, the V gene TRBV28; possibly TRBD2 for D (5 bases). The V gene's germline CDR1 is MDHEN and CDR2 SYDVKM. The V end lost 10 bases, the J end lost 2 bases, and 12 bases lay between the germline ends. The CDR3 has 12 amino acids. The CDR3 is CATFTRTYEQYF. The CDR3 region has the DNA TGTGCCACCTTTACTAGGACCTACGAGCAGTACTTC.

This clonotype was recorded many times. This chain connects TRBV7-2 to TRBJ2-4; 7 nucleotides agree with TRBD2. V trimming: 2 bases; J trimming: 0 bases; junction bases outside the gene matches: 10. The CDR3 extends over 18 amino acids. Germline assignment: CDR1 SGHTA and CDR2 FQGNSA. In DNA form, the CDR3 reads TGTGCCAGCAGCTTATCGCTAGCGGAGGCTCTAGCCAAAAACATTCAGTACTTC. Residues: CASSLSLAEALAKNIQYF.

As concerns this clonotype: Being one base from a much bigger clone, this may be a read error. The conserved final phenylalanine or tryptophan is absent from the CDR3, which likely points to a read error. The chain links TRBV30 to TRBJ2-7, with D unresolved. This CDR3 contains 13 residues. Per germline, CDR1 GTSNPN and CDR2 SVGIG (reference sequence). V was trimmed by 0 bases and J by 2 bases, leaving 8 bases between them. The CDR3 nucleotides read TGTGCCTGGAGTGTAGGCGGTGCCTACGAGCAGTACTCC. This sequence encodes CAWSVGGAYEQYS.

This clonotype was detected a few times. The chain has TRBV10-3 and TRBJ1-1; 8 positions match TRBD1. J lost 1 base, V lost 4 bases, and 5 bases had no gene match. This CDR3 has 15 amino acids. Germline V gene lookup returns CDR1 ENHRY and CDR2 SYGVKD. CDR3 in DNA: TGTGCCATCAGTGCCGAGACAGGGGAGAACACTGAAGCTTTCTTT. It specifies CAISAETGENTEAFF.

The table lists this clonotype with many counts. This chain uses TRBV6-1 with TRBJ1-5; no reliable D call. This CDR3 comprises 12 residues. The V gene lost 6 bases and the J gene lost 1 base, with 4 bases spanning the gap. Germline CDR1 is MNHNS and CDR2 is SASEGT. Here the CDR3 reads CASSQSNQPQHF. Here the CDR3 DNA reads TGTGCCAGCAGCCAAAGCAATCAGCCCCAGCATTTT.

The table lists this clonotype with many counts. The chain joins TRBV6-2 or TRBV6-3 to TRBJ2-3; 8 nucleotides agree with TRBD2. V dropped 2 bases and J dropped 3; count of bases not matched to a gene: 10. CDR3 length: 17 amino acids. Germline CDR1 MNHEY, CDR2 SVGEGT. This CDR3 is CASSYRSSGRRTDTQYF. The CDR3 DNA follows: TGTGCCAGCAGTTACCGCTCCAGCGGGAGAAGAACAGATACGCAGTATTTT.

The chain has TRBV12-3 or TRBV12-4 and TRBJ2-5; 11 bases fit TRBD2. The CDR3 runs to 15 residues. Losses at the gene ends were 3 bases for V and 5 bases for J; bases not matched to a gene: 5. CDR3 nucleotides: TGTGCCAGCAGTTTGGGGACTAGCGGAGTTGAGACCCAGTACTTC. This sequence encodes CASSLGTSGVETQYF.

This clonotype has more than one count but fewer than ten. The chain has TRBV11-2 and TRBJ2-5; 11 nucleotides align to TRBD2. J lost 5 bases, V lost 3 bases, and 5 bases had no gene match. There are 15 residues in the CDR3. In germline, CDR1 is SGHAT, CDR2 FQNNGV. The CDR3 loop reads CASSFLSGGAETQYF. As DNA, the CDR3 is TGTGCCAGCAGCTTTCTTAGCGGGGGGGCGGAGACCCAGTACTTC.

The chain couples TRBV12-3 or TRBV12-4 to TRBJ2-2, with a possible D match to TRBD2 (6 bases). V lost 0 bases, J lost 5 bases, and 7 bases lay in between. There are 14 residues in the CDR3. The CDR3 region is CASSLARGTGELFF. CDR3 in DNA: TGTGCCAGCAGTTTAGCCCGGGGGACCGGGGAGCTGTTTTTT.

The genes are TRBV20-1 and TRBJ2-7; perhaps TRBD1 as D (5 bases). CDR1 and CDR2 (germline): DFQATT, SNEGSKA (reference sequence). Trimming shortened V by 0 bases and J by 6 bases, and 15 bases separated the two germline ends. CDR3 size: 14 residues. The CDR3 DNA is TGCAGTGCTAGAGATCCGGGCAGGGTGGGCGAGCAGTACTTC. Residues: CSARDPGRVGEQYF.

The chain links TRBV6-2 or TRBV6-3 to TRBJ2-5; D gene ambiguous. Germline CDR1 reads MNHEY; CDR2 reads SVGEGT. V was clipped by 3 bases and J by 7 bases, with 12 bases between them. There are 13 residues in the CDR3. The CDR3 is CASSYQHLRTQYF. The CDR3 DNA follows: TGTGCCAGCAGTTATCAGCATCTACGGACCCAGTACTTC.

At least ten counts were recorded for this clonotype. This chain uses TRBV6-1 with TRBJ2-5; TRBD1 matches at 10 bases. From germline, CDR1 is MNHNS and CDR2 SASEGT. The CDR3 length is 15 residues. The V and J ends lost 7 bases and 1 base, in that order; junction bases with no gene match: 6. CDR3 sequence reads: CASNRQGAGQETQYF. As DNA, the CDR3 is TGTGCCAGCAATCGACAGGGGGCTGGCCAAGAGACCCAGTACTTC.

This clonotype was observed many times. The chain combines TRBV15 with TRBJ1-1; a possible D gene is TRBD1 (5 bases). This CDR3 has 14 amino acids. Germline lookup yields CDR1 LNHNV and CDR2 YYDKDF (reference sequence). The V and J ends lost 5 bases and 1 base respectively, with 11 bases between them. CDR3 bases: TGTGCCACCAGCGCCTTCCAGGGGAACACTGAAGCTTTCTTT. This codes for CATSAFQGNTEAFF.

This clonotype was detected ten times or more. V gene TRBV28 combines with J gene TRBJ2-7; TRBD2 aligns across 10 bases. This CDR3 has 12 residues. J gave up 7 bases and V 6 bases, and 3 bases lay outside the gene matches. In germline, CDR1 is MDHEN, CDR2 SYDVKM. CDR3 nucleotides: TGTGCCAGCAGCCAACTAGCGGGGGAGCAGTACTTC. Its translation: CASSQLAGEQYF.

This clonotype was seen at least ten times. V is TRBV6-4 and J is TRBJ2-7, with a tentative D call TRBD1 (5 bases). The germline V gene encodes CDR1 MRHNA and CDR2 SNTAGT. The CDR3 totals 14 residues. V lost 6 bases to trimming and J lost 5 bases, with 17 bases between them. CDR3 sequence: CASSPTGERNEQYF. The CDR3 DNA sequence: TGTGCCAGCAGCCCTACAGGTGAGAGGAACGAGCAGTACTTC.

The rearrangement joins TRBV6-1 to TRBJ2-7; maybe TRBD2 (6 bases). This CDR3 has 13 amino acids. The V gene lost 0 bases and the J gene lost 5 bases, with 8 bases spanning the gap. CDR1 is MNHNS and CDR2 is SASEGT in the germline V gene. CDR3 DNA: TGTGCCAGCAGTGAAGCGTGGGAGGACGAGCAGTACTTC. Encoded protein: CASSEAWEDEQYF.

This clonotype was found many times. This rearrangement joins TRBV6-1 to TRBJ2-7; tentative D call: TRBD2 (6 bases). Germline assignment: CDR1 MNHNS and CDR2 SASEGT. Trimming shortened V by 6 bases and J by 5 bases, and 17 bases separated the two germline ends. The CDR3 runs to 14 residues. The CDR3 region has the DNA TGTGCCAGCAGGGTGGGACTTAATATCGACGAGCAGTACTTC. Its translation: CASRVGLNIDEQYF.

This clonotype has at least ten counts. The chain employs TRBV27 and TRBJ1-5, with TRBD1 as a possible D gene (5 bases). This CDR3 region has 14 residues. The germline V and J ends were trimmed by 6 bases and 5 bases, with 14 bases remaining between them. Germline V gene data show CDR1 as MNHEY and CDR2 as SMNVEV (reference sequence). The CDR3 reads CASSSGYPYQPQHF. CDR3 nucleotide sequence: TGTGCCAGCAGCTCAGGGTACCCTTATCAGCCCCAGCATTTT.

This clonotype was found many times. The chain employs TRBV27 and TRBJ2-3; the D gene is possibly TRBD1 (5 bases). This CDR3 is 17 amino acids long. Looked up from germline, CDR1 is MNHEY and CDR2 is SMNVEV (reference sequence). Deletions cut 5 bases from V and 9 bases from J, with 27 bases between. DNA for the CDR3: TGTGCCAGCAGTACACAGGTACCGGGTGTAGTATCGACAACGCAGTATTTT. Amino acids: CASSTQVPGVVSTTQYF.

In its sample, this clonotype was seen many times. The V call is TRBV5-6, the J call TRBJ2-5; 13 nucleotides align to TRBD2. Germline CDR1 reads SGHDT; CDR2 reads YYEEEE. Trimming cost V 7 bases and J 5 bases; bases outside gene matches: 5. This CDR3 is 14 amino acids long. CDR3 DNA: TGTGCCAGCGGACTAGCGGGGGCTGTGGAGACCCAGTACTTC. It codes for CASGLAGAVETQYF.

This clonotype was detected ten times or more. This rearrangement joins TRBV6-5 to TRBJ2-7; TRBD1 agrees at 10 bases. Germline assignment: CDR1 MNHEY and CDR2 SVGAGI. This CDR3 has 15 amino acids. J was trimmed by 2 bases and V by 6 bases; bases with no gene match: 7. CDR3 DNA: TGTGCCAGCAGAGGTGGACAGGGGGTGCCCTACGAGCAGTACTTC. It translates to CASRGGQGVPYEQYF.

J is TRBJ2-5 and V is TRBV28; possible D gene TRBD2, 5 bases. CDR3 length equals 13 residues. Germline assignment: CDR1 MDHEN and CDR2 SYDVKM. With 3 bases removed from V and 9 bases from J, the gap between germline ends came to 14 bases. CDR3 nucleotide sequence: TGTGCCAGCAGTTTTGTGAGGGTGGAGGCCCAGTACTTC. Protein product: CASSFVRVEAQYF.

Many counts were recorded for this clonotype. The V and J genes are TRBV5-1 and TRBJ2-3; 13 bases fit TRBD2. This CDR3 has 18 residues. Germline V gene sequence: CDR1 SGHRS, CDR2 YFSETQ. V was clipped by 2 bases and J by 5 bases; unmatched bases: 11. The CDR3, as DNA: TGCGCCAGCAGCTTCGCCTCACTAGCGGGGGGGCCGAGAGATACGCAGTATTTT. The encoded protein is CASSFASLAGGPRDTQYF.

A word on this clonotype: A much larger clone sits a single nucleotide away, making a read error possible. V is TRBV24-1 and J is TRBJ2-2; TRBD2 matches at 7 bases. This CDR3 has 18 amino acids. V lost 4 bases to trimming and J lost 3 bases; unmatched junction nucleotides: 13. Germline CDR1 reads KGHDR; CDR2 reads SFDVKD. CDR3 nucleotides: TGTGCCACCAGTGACCCCGGGTCTAGAGGGAGGGACACCGGGGAGCTGTTTTTT. Translation: CATSDPGSRGRDTGELFF.

This clonotype was counted at least ten times. J is TRBJ1-6 and V is TRBV27, with TRBD1 as a possible D gene (5 bases). From germline, CDR1 is MNHEY and CDR2 SMNVEV (reference sequence). V lost 11 bases and J lost 2, with 13 bases in between. The CDR3 is 14 residues long. The CDR3 loop reads CACRRGTYNSPLHF. For the CDR3, the DNA is TGTGCCTGCCGGAGGGGAACCTATAATTCACCCCTCCACTTT.

This clonotype was detected many times. This sequence joins TRBV5-1 and TRBJ2-7, with D maybe TRBD2 (6 bases). V was clipped by 0 bases and J by 2 bases, with 12 bases between them. Germline V lookup: CDR1 SGHRS, CDR2 YFSETQ. CDR3 size: 15 residues. CDR3: CASSLGGGIAYEQYF. The CDR3, as DNA: TGCGCCAGCAGCTTGGGTGGGGGGATCGCCTACGAGCAGTACTTC.

This clonotype has a handful of counts. The chain carries TRBV20-1 and TRBJ2-3; 7 positions agree with TRBD1. Trimming took 2 bases from V and 3 from J; bases not matched to a gene: 5. Germline loops: CDR1 DFQATT, CDR2 SNEGSKA (reference sequence). This CDR3 has 14 residues. The CDR3 loop reads CSARKTGRTDTQYF. Written as DNA, the CDR3 is TGCAGTGCTAGAAAGACAGGGCGGACAGATACGCAGTATTTT.